Listed below are T cell receptor beta chains from one sample, sequenced in a study of CD8+ T cells in alopecia areata. Profiled with immunoSEQ multiplex PCR; TCRdb holds only in-frame clones, not every one. The sample contains approximately 140,000 clones, approximately 50% of which appear only once. The source material was CD4+ T cells sorted from blood. These receptors were obtained from a human donor with alopecia areata. CDR3s include the opening cysteine and the closing phenylalanine or tryptophan. Fields, in order: J gene, V gene, clone size, D gene, CDR3 protein, CDR3 DNA. The D gene is left open where the match is weak. Where a row states a size, it is once, few, many or the class of an expanded clone; other rows omit it.

J gene: TRBJ2-1; V gene: TRBV11-2; clone size: -; D gene: TRBD2; CDR3 protein: CASSLSGSSYNEQFF; CDR3 DNA: TGTGCCAGCAGCTTAAGCGGGAGCTCCTACAATGAGCAGTTCTTC
J gene: TRBJ2-1; V gene: TRBV28; clone size: few; D gene: -; CDR3 protein: CASNWDTSYNEQFF; CDR3 DNA: TGTGCCAGCAATTGGGACACCTCCTACAATGAGCAGTTCTTC
J gene: TRBJ2-3; V gene: TRBV12-5; clone size: once; D gene: -; CDR3 protein: CASGLLLTLGTDTQYF; CDR3 DNA: TGTGCTAGTGGTTTGCTGTTGACACTAGGCACAGATACGCAGTATTTT
J gene: TRBJ2-5; V gene: TRBV27; clone size: few; D gene: -; CDR3 protein: CASRGKTQYF; CDR3 DNA: TGTGCCAGCAGGGGAAAGACCCAGTACTTC
J gene: TRBJ2-7; V gene: TRBV6-5; clone size: -; D gene: TRBD2; CDR3 protein: CASTRTSGNYEQYF; CDR3 DNA: TGTGCCAGCACCCGGACTAGCGGTAACTACGAGCAGTACTTC
J gene: TRBJ2-7; V gene: TRBV25-1; clone size: few; D gene: TRBD1; CDR3 protein: CASRGQGTAGYEQYF; CDR3 DNA: TGTGCCAGCAGGGGACAGGGAACGGCTGGCTACGAGCAGTACTTC
J gene: TRBJ2-7; V gene: TRBV5-1; clone size: -; D gene: TRBD2; CDR3 protein: CASSLGGLASYEQYF; CDR3 DNA: TGCGCCAGCAGCTTGGGGGGACTAGCAAGCTACGAGCAGTACTTC
J gene: TRBJ2-5; V gene: TRBV29-1; clone size: -; D gene: -; CDR3 protein: CSVAPGVYGETQYF; CDR3 DNA: TGCAGCGTTGCTCCGGGAGTTTATGGAGAGACCCAGTACTTC
J gene: TRBJ2-5; V gene: TRBV19; clone size: -; D gene: -; CDR3 protein: CASSWTYGETQYF; CDR3 DNA: TGTGCCAGTAGTTGGACCTACGGGGAGACCCAGTACTTC
J gene: TRBJ1-2; V gene: TRBV28; clone size: -; D gene: -; CDR3 protein: CASSPLEGYTF; CDR3 DNA: TGTGCCAGCAGCCCCCTCGAAGGCTACACCTTC
J gene: TRBJ2-1; V gene: TRBV5-6; clone size: -; D gene: -; CDR3 protein: CASNRRGEQFF; CDR3 DNA: TGTGCCAGCAACCGCCGGGGGGAGCAGTTCTTC
J gene: TRBJ1-5; V gene: TRBV29-1; clone size: -; D gene: -; CDR3 protein: CSACEGHHNSPQHF; CDR3 DNA: TGCAGCGCATGCGAGGGACACCACAATTCGCCCCAGCATTTT
J gene: TRBJ2-5; V gene: TRBV27; clone size: few; D gene: -; CDR3 protein: CASSSRGRETQYF; CDR3 DNA: TGTGCCAGCAGCTCCCGGGGGCGCGAGACCCAGTACTTC
J gene: TRBJ2-7; V gene: TRBV4-2; clone size: few; D gene: TRBD2; CDR3 protein: CASSQDGGRSSYEQYF; CDR3 DNA: TGTGCCAGCAGCCAAGACGGCGGGAGATCATCCTACGAGCAGTACTTC
J gene: TRBJ1-4; V gene: TRBV6-5; clone size: -; D gene: -; CDR3 protein: CASSYSSGRNEKLFF; CDR3 DNA: TGTGCCAGCAGTTACTCGTCGGGGAGGAATGAAAAACTGTTTTTT
J gene: TRBJ2-5; V gene: TRBV19; clone size: -; D gene: -; CDR3 protein: CASSMGIMLQETQYF; CDR3 DNA: TGTGCCAGTAGTATGGGGATAATGCTACAAGAGACCCAGTACTTC
J gene: TRBJ1-2; V gene: TRBV4-1; clone size: -; D gene: TRBD1; CDR3 protein: CASSQPGQGHGYTF; CDR3 DNA: TGCGCCAGCAGCCAGCCGGGACAGGGCCATGGCTACACCTTC
J gene: TRBJ2-3; V gene: TRBV9; clone size: -; D gene: -; CDR3 protein: CASSAVSRPATDTQYF; CDR3 DNA: TGTGCCAGCAGCGCGGTCAGTAGGCCTGCCACAGATACGCAGTATTTT
J gene: TRBJ1-4; V gene: TRBV7-6; clone size: few; D gene: TRBD1; CDR3 protein: CASTPGTGEKLFF; CDR3 DNA: TGTGCCAGCACCCCCGGGACAGGGGAAAAACTGTTTTTT
J gene: TRBJ1-2; V gene: TRBV29-1; clone size: -; D gene: TRBD1; CDR3 protein: CSALIQGAPSYGYTF; CDR3 DNA: TGCAGCGCTTTAATACAGGGGGCGCCCTCCTATGGCTACACCTTC
J gene: TRBJ2-2; V gene: TRBV30; clone size: -; D gene: -; CDR3 protein: CAWSVIGNTGELFF; CDR3 DNA: TGTGCCTGGAGTGTAATAGGGAACACCGGGGAGCTGTTTTTT
J gene: TRBJ2-7; V gene: TRBV7-9; clone size: few; D gene: TRBD2; CDR3 protein: CASTSSGGKYF; CDR3 DNA: TGTGCCAGCACCTCCTCCGGGGGGAAGTACTTC
J gene: TRBJ2-3; V gene: TRBV29-1; clone size: -; D gene: -; CDR3 protein: CTLTGEPTDTQYF; CDR3 DNA: TGCACCCTCACCGGGGAACCCACAGATACGCAGTATTTT
J gene: TRBJ2-7; V gene: TRBV2; clone size: -; D gene: -; CDR3 protein: CASSREGYEQYF; CDR3 DNA: TGTGCCAGCAGCAGAGAGGGGTACGAGCAGTACTTC
J gene: TRBJ1-4; V gene: TRBV28; clone size: few; D gene: -; CDR3 protein: CASSFSGILEKLFF; CDR3 DNA: TGTGCCAGCAGTTTCTCAGGGATTTTGGAAAAACTGTTTTTT
J gene: TRBJ1-2; V gene: TRBV29-1; clone size: -; D gene: -; CDR3 protein: CSVDTNYGYTF; CDR3 DNA: TGCAGCGTTGACACGAACTATGGCTACACCTTC
J gene: TRBJ1-5; V gene: TRBV19; clone size: few; D gene: TRBD1; CDR3 protein: CASNTGTGDSGNQPQHF; CDR3 DNA: TGTGCCAGTAACACCGGGACAGGGGATTCTGGCAATCAGCCCCAGCATTTT
J gene: TRBJ1-1; V gene: TRBV4-1; clone size: many; D gene: -; CDR3 protein: CASSPLGQRILF; CDR3 DNA: TGCGCCAGCAGCCCGCTTGGGCAGAGGATTCTCTTT
J gene: TRBJ1-2; V gene: TRBV4-1; clone size: -; D gene: -; CDR3 protein: CASSQTGIGNYGYTF; CDR3 DNA: TGCGCCAGCAGCCAAACAGGGATTGGAAACTATGGCTACACCTTC
J gene: TRBJ2-3; V gene: TRBV4-1; clone size: -; D gene: TRBD2; CDR3 protein: CASSQDSARGRRTDTQYF; CDR3 DNA: TGCGCCAGCAGCCAAGATTCAGCTCGCGGGAGACGCACAGATACGCAGTATTTT
J gene: TRBJ2-7; V gene: TRBV7-2; clone size: -; D gene: -; CDR3 protein: CASSFRWFGPYEQYF; CDR3 DNA: TGTGCCAGCAGCTTCCGTTGGTTCGGGCCCTACGAGCAGTACTTC
J gene: TRBJ1-2; V gene: TRBV25-1; clone size: -; D gene: -; CDR3 protein: CASLSGTAYGYTF; CDR3 DNA: TGTGCCAGCCTTTCCGGGACCGCCTATGGCTACACCTTC
J gene: TRBJ2-5; V gene: TRBV27; clone size: -; D gene: -; CDR3 protein: CASSPLAGGETQYF; CDR3 DNA: TGTGCCAGCAGTCCACTCGCCGGCGGAGAGACCCAGTACTTC